This T cell receptor beta chain was captured by sequencing in a study of blood T cells in healthy people across ages (dated by TCRdb to the mid-2010s). Regarding the study in general: Template switching captured roughly one uniquely barcoded TCR beta cDNA molecule per two T cells in model experiments. To track age-related changes in TCR beta repertoire diversity, the study relied on deep sequencing normalized with unique cDNA molecular identifiers. The donors were divided into four age groups: young (average about 15 years), middle-aged (approximately 42), aged (about 60) and long-lived (about 79). Two additional independent replicas of 1 million unique cDNA reads from the same blood draw were analyzed for two donors (one aged 18 to 30 and one aged 80 or older).

At the junction V is shortened by 2 bases and J by 2 bases, with 18 bases in between. The germline V gene supplies CDR1 SGHVS and CDR2 FQNEAQ. CDR3 length: 18 amino acids, cysteine to phenylalanine. Only CDR3 DNA remains: 54 bases, in frame from the first base. Receptor libraries were prepared by 5' RACE. Sequencer: Illumina HiSeq 2500. The second PCR ran for about 6 to 11 cycles and used a J-beta primer mix along with a sample-barcoded 5' primer. A template-switch 5' adaptor carrying 12 random nucleotides introduced a unique molecular identifier onto each TCR beta cDNA molecule. At least 2.5 million CDR3-containing paired-end reads were obtained from each sample. All of the RNA was converted into first-strand cDNA using the Mint cDNA synthesis kit, with a TRBC-specific oligonucleotide serving as the primer. All cDNA was treated with uracil-DNA glycosylase and then went through a first 18-cycle PCR with the universal primers M1SS and BC2_uni_R. The study's own analysis went as follows. For normalization, 1 million high-quality reads were randomly selected from each sample, with every read carrying a distinct molecular identifier. Reads with shared molecular identifiers were discarded instead of being binned into consensus sequences. MiTCR, with a Q25 quality threshold and the strictest error-elimination algorithm, was used for CDR3 identification, clonotype clustering and error correction. Lower-bound total TCR beta diversity was estimated with a nonparametric unseen species model using Euler transformation. The raw public reads went through TCRdb reprocessing: fastp at Q25, MiXCR clone calling, in-frame beta chains kept. Under each unique CDR3 protein, matching rows form one entry showing the most common genes and DNA. The V and J calls and clone size are TCRdb's, not the authors'. Recorded for this sample are about 760,000 distinct CDR3 sequences; 20% to 25% of them occurred a single time. Jointly, the top ten make up roughly 9% of the sample.

Findings and caveats that apply to the study as a whole: The long-lived group showed more naive CD4+ T cells, fewer expanded clones and increased TCR diversity than the aged group, suggesting age selection. There was a strong correlation between observed TCR beta diversity and the percentage of naive T cells measured by flow cytometry. Observed TCR beta diversity per million T cells fell roughly linearly with age, and a significant reduction was already apparent by age about 36. Estimates of total diversity based on one million sequenced T cells were considered lower bounds and underestimates. Bulk unsorted PBMC profiling prevented conclusive comparison of naive and antigen-experienced compartments. Because donor CMV infection status was unknown, age-related changes in expanded clonotypes were potentially confounded.

Points on this clonotype: It lacks a known antigen. Base qualities are not at hand, and no much larger clone is one base apart.

Systemically healthy Caucasian individuals from Russia, 35 to 40 in total and aged 6 to 90 years, were included as donors. Each donor gave about 9.7 milliliters of peripheral blood, drawn into EDTA-treated Vacutainer tubes. PBMCs were isolated by Ficoll-Paque density-gradient centrifugation, with at least 6 million obtained per sample. Trizol reagent was used to extract total RNA from PBMCs, with at least 6 micrograms per sample. The percentages of naive CD45RAhigh/CD27high T cells were determined by flow cytometry on a PBMC aliquot from every donor. The same sample was also studied in work on T cells of mothers and their children. As the second paper documents: Donors were nine systemically healthy Caucasian individuals: three mothers and their six children. cDNA synthesis used all of the extracted RNA, with around 1.5 ug of RNA in each 15 ul reaction. Sample barcodes and 2-4 random nucleotides were added via the M1S primer in the second PCR. Over 8.5 million TCR beta CDR3 reads were obtained for each mother, and approximately 2.9 million reads were obtained for each child. Thymic selection shapes the output of TCR recombination in a similar way in related and unrelated pairs, and inherited differences have a minor effect. Normalized repertoire overlap was always found to be slightly, but never significantly, higher in related mother-child pairs than in unrelated mother-child pairs. No persistent microchimeric T cell clones were found, with a detection sensitivity of roughly 100 clones per million clonotypes. Deep NGS was used in the study to compare the TCR beta repertoires of mothers and children and to look for features that separate related mother-child pairs from unrelated individuals. Mothers averaged roughly 40 +/- 4 years of age and children averaged about 12 +/- 4 years. After adapters were ligated using NEBNext reagents, the libraries underwent 100+100 nt paired-end sequencing on an Illumina HiSeq 2000. To avoid cross-contamination, the mother libraries and the child libraries were prepared a month apart and sequenced in separate runs. For each donor, between about 450,000 and 2,300,000 distinct TCR beta clonotypes were identified. Naive TCR beta clonotypes were estimated from low-frequency clonotypes matched to each donor's FACS-determined naive share, without sorting.

The origin of this receptor is a boy aged 5-17 years in good health. The sample taken for sequencing was blood. The chain is assembled from TRBV7-8 and TRBJ2-2; 6 matching bases give a weak D call of TRBD1. The sequenced DNA is TGTGCCAGCAGCTTACGTCTCAGGGGAAGGGGTAACACCGGGGAGCTGTTTTTT. The encoded protein is CASSLRLRGRGNTGELFF.